This T cell receptor (beta chain) emerged from a study of beta chain features in type 1 diabetes. Study observations and caveats: TCRB CDR3s were moderately but significantly shorter in Type 1 diabetes patients in all four CD4+ subsets. Lower insertion and higher deletion counts appeared at VDJ junctions in type 1 diabetes patients.

By way of CD45RO/CCR7/CD25/CD127/CD95/CD27, the CD4+ regulatory, stem cell-like memory, central memory and naive cells were sorted. The CDR3 sequence is 12 residues long. Germline CDR1 MNHEY, CDR2 SVGAGI. The V and J ends lost 7 bases and 0 bases respectively, with 6 bases between them. The entirety of the isolated RNA underwent reverse transcription, so expressed TCRB transcripts were sequenced. Produced via immunoSEQ multiplex PCR; TCRdb's table is partial and in-frame only. This table has some 140,000 clones, around 9% appearing once. This clone was recorded a few times. Its target is not known. The TCR was taken from a man aged 25-45 years with type 1 diabetes. The V gene is TRBV6-5, the J gene TRBJ1-2; possibly TRBD1 for D (5 bases). The specimen was central memory CD4+ T cells from blood. CDR3 protein: CASKGANYGYTF. CDR3 nucleotide sequence: TGTGCCAGCAAAGGGGCTAACTATGGCTACACCTTC.